These 8 T cell receptor beta chains were all obtained from the same sample, sequenced in a study of T cell responses to AZD1222 COVID-19 vaccine. Sequencing was performed with immunoSEQ multiplex PCR; in TCRdb, only in-frame clones are kept and a portion is missing. The data show approximately 80,000 clones, 75% to 90% seen once. This specimen was peripheral blood, taken 28 days after the second AZD1222 dose. These receptor sequences come from an adult who received the AZD1222 COVID-19 vaccine.

J is TRBJ2-7 and V is TRBV18; D might be TRBD1 (7 bases). The ends were cut back, 10 bases at V and 5 bases at J, with 18 bases in the middle. Germline V gives CDR1 KGHSH, CDR2 LQKENI. This CDR3 is built from 13 residues. Here the CDR3 reads CATQKGGGNEQYF. In DNA form, the CDR3 reads TGTGCCACCCAAAAAGGGGGCGGGAACGAGCAGTACTTC.

The chain couples TRBV5-4 to TRBJ1-2, with D perhaps TRBD1 (5 bases). The CDR3 covers 15 residues. Between the trimmed V and J ends, which lost 0 bases and 4 bases, there was a span of 13 bases. Germline V lookup: CDR1 SGHNT, CDR2 YYREEE (reference sequence). The CDR3 here is CASSLAAGLSYGYTF. CDR3 in DNA: TGTGCCAGCAGCTTGGCGGCAGGGCTGAGCTATGGCTACACCTTC.

The chain uses TRBV4-1 and TRBJ2-7; D is possibly TRBD2 (5 bases). The CDR3 extends over 12 amino acids. Germline V gives CDR1 MGHRA, CDR2 YSYEKL. V was shortened by 4 bases and J by 4 bases, with 8 bases between the two germline ends. The CDR3 protein is CASSPAGYEQYF. The CDR3 bases are TGCGCCAGCAGCCCCGCGGGTTACGAGCAGTACTTC.

The chain links TRBV9 to TRBJ2-7, with D perhaps being TRBD1 or TRBD2 (6 bases each). The CDR3 has 12 residues. Germline-derived CDR1 and CDR2 are SGDLS and YYNGEE. V lost 7 bases, J lost 0 bases, and 8 bases lay in between. CDR3 DNA sequence: TGTGCCAGCGGGGGGCTCTCCTACGAGCAGTACTTC. Translating it yields CASGGLSYEQYF.

This chain connects TRBV2 to TRBJ1-3; 8 bases fit TRBD1. V dropped 5 bases and J dropped 9; count of bases not matched to a gene: 6. This CDR3 is built from 13 residues. The germline CDR1 and CDR2 sequences are SNHLY and FYNNEI. The DNA for the CDR3 is TGTGCCAGCAGTCTGGACAGGGTTAGCACCATATATTTT. It encodes CASSLDRVSTIYF.

The CDR3 is CASSKTVQPQHF. CDR3 nucleotide sequence: TGTGCCAGCAGCAAAACAGTCCAGCCCCAGCATTTT. The chain couples TRBV21-1 to TRBJ1-5; the table names TRBD1, a call not compared with the DNA. TRBV21-1 is recorded as a pseudogene. The CDR3 length is 12 residues.

J is TRBJ2-2 and V is TRBV28; D is perhaps TRBD2 (5 bases). This CDR3 contains 15 residues. Trimming stripped 5 bases from V and 10 bases from J, with 20 bases between. Germline CDR1 reads MDHEN; CDR2 reads SYDVKM. The CDR3 nucleotides are TGTGCCAGCAGTCCCTCTGGTGAGGGATTTGCGGAGCTGTTTTTT. This codes for CASSPSGEGFAELFF.

This clone turned up a few times. The rearrangement links TRBV4-1 to TRBJ1-2, with D perhaps TRBD1 (5 bases). The V gene's germline CDR1 is MGHRA and CDR2 YSYEKL. There are 11 residues in the CDR3. V was shortened by 5 bases and J by 5 bases, with 6 bases between the two germline ends. The CDR3 protein is CASSAGYGYTF. The CDR3 DNA reads as TGCGCCAGCAGCGCAGGGTATGGCTACACCTTC.